These T cell receptor beta chains were read from a single sample in a study of T-cell memory formation after mild COVID-19. TCRdb independently ran MiXCR on the 5' RACE reads; one entry per CDR3 protein. The data contain about half a million distinct CDR3 sequences, roughly 18% of them singletons. Sequenced material: PBMCs or a T cell subset sorted from them (not recorded which). The receptors originated from an adult woman who had mild COVID-19 (a few samples of this study predate the infection). Cell type and time point are not known. The CDR3 runs from the conserved cysteine through the conserved F or W. Fields, in order: D gene, clone size, V gene, J gene, CDR3 DNA, CDR3 protein. D genes are given only for firm matches. Expanded clones are given a class, and other clones once, few, many or no size at all.

NA,NA,TRBV29-1,TRBJ1-6,TGCAGCGTCAAAACGGGGGAGGGTTCACCCCTCCACTTT,CSVKTGEGSPLHF
TRBD1,NA,TRBV6-5,TRBJ1-1,TGTGCCAGCAGCAGGGACAGGGGCTATGAAGCTTTCTTT,CASSRDRGYEAFF
NA,few,TRBV7-8,TRBJ1-2,TGTGCCAGCAGCTTAGGTGATTGGCAGGGAGAGGGCTACACCTTC,CASSLGDWQGEGYTF
TRBD1,NA,TRBV7-9,TRBJ2-1,TGTGCCAGCAGCTTAGGACAGGGAAAATACAATGAGCAGTTCTTC,CASSLGQGKYNEQFF
NA,NA,TRBV15,TRBJ1-2,TGTGCCACCAGCAGAGAGGGAGAGGGGTTGGGATACTATGGCTACACCTTC,CATSREGEGLGYYGYTF
NA,NA,TRBV7-9,TRBJ1-2,TGTGCCAGCAGCTCTCTGGGGCAGGTCTATGGCTACACCTTC,CASSSLGQVYGYTF
TRBD1,NA,TRBV6-2/TRBV6-3,TRBJ1-2,TGTGCCAGCAGCGCCTGGGACAGGGCTGGCTACACCTTC,CASSAWDRAGYTF
NA,few,TRBV12-3/TRBV12-4,TRBJ1-4,TGTGCCAGCAGAACGACAGGCACTAATGAAAAACTGTTTTTT,CASRTTGTNEKLFF
NA,NA,TRBV4-2,TRBJ1-1,TGTGCCAGCAGCCTAGGGGGGGGCCTGATGAACACTGAAGCTTTCTTT,CASSLGGGLMNTEAFF
TRBD2,few,TRBV5-6,TRBJ2-3,TGTGCCAGCAGCTGCGATTTTAGCGGGGCAACAGATACGCAGTATTTT,CASSCDFSGATDTQYF
NA,few,TRBV7-2,TRBJ2-7,TGTGCCAGCAGCTCTAGAGACGGAGCCTACGAGCAGTACTTC,CASSSRDGAYEQYF
NA,NA,TRBV2,TRBJ2-5,TGTGCCAGCAGATCTACGACGTCCCAGTACTTC,CASRSTTSQYF
TRBD1,NA,TRBV7-9,TRBJ1-1,TGTGCCAGCAGCCACCAGACAGGGGAAGCTTTCTTT,CASSHQTGEAFF
NA,NA,TRBV7-2,TRBJ2-3,TGTGCCAGCAGCCTGGCCCTCAGGTCAGATACGCAGTATTTT,CASSLALRSDTQYF
NA,NA,TRBV7-2,TRBJ2-1,TGTGCCAGCAGCTTAGCACTAGTTTTCGATGAGCAGTTCTTC,CASSLALVFDEQFF